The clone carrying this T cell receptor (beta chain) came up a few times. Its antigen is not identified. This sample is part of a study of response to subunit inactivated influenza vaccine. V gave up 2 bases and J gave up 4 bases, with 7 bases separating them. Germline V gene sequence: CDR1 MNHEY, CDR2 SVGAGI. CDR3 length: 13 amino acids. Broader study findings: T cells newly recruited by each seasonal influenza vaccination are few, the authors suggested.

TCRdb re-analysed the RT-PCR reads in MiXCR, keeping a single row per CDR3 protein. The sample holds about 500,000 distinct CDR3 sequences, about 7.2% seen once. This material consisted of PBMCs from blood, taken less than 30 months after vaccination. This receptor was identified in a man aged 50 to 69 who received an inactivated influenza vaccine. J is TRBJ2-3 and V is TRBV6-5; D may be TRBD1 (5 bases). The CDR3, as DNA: TGTGCCAGCAGTTACCTGACAGCAGATACGCAGTATTTT. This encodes CASSYLTADTQYF.